These 32 T cell receptor beta chains share one sample of origin, sequenced in a study of T cell clones after liver transplantation. Libraries were prepared by immunoSEQ multiplex PCR; TCRdb keeps only in-frame clonotypes and omits some of them. The sample holds 65,000 to 80,000 clones, over 80% seen once. The starting material was CD4+ T cells from blood, obtained at the 22-month timepoint. The source is a human patient who received a liver transplant. Some T cells may trace back to the graft donor.

The V gene is TRBV7-3, the J gene TRBJ2-3; D is unclear. Looked up from germline, CDR1 is SGHTA and CDR2 is FQGTGA. V shed 6 bases and J shed 0 bases, with 13 bases lying between them. CDR3 length: 15 amino acids. CDR3 residues: CASSLSMTSTDTQYF. The DNA of the CDR3 is TGTGCCAGCAGTCTATCCATGACTAGCACAGATACGCAGTATTTT.

This chain joins TRBV6-1 and TRBJ1-4, with D hard to call. V gave up 3 bases and J gave up 4 bases, with 18 bases separating them. This CDR3 has 17 amino acids. Germline V gene sequence: CDR1 MNHNS, CDR2 SASEGT. CDR3 amino acids: CASSDGGRGISNEKLFF. Here the CDR3 DNA reads TGTGCCAGCAGTGACGGCGGACGCGGGATAAGTAATGAAAAACTGTTTTTT.

This clone was detected only once. The rearrangement links TRBV27 to TRBJ1-2; TRBD1 matches at 8 bases. This CDR3 has 16 amino acids. CDR1 is MNHEY, CDR2 SMNVEV, per germline (reference sequence). The ends lost 0 bases at V and 0 bases at J; junction bases unmatched: 3. The DNA of the CDR3 is TGTGCCAGCAGTTTATCGAGGGACAGGACTAACTATGGCTACACCTTC. Its translation is CASSLSRDRTNYGYTF.

This rearrangement joins TRBV5-1 to TRBJ2-1; a possible D gene is TRBD2 (6 bases). CDR3 length: 15 amino acids. CDR1 is SGHRS and CDR2 is YFSETQ in the germline V gene. Deletions cut 4 bases from V and 5 bases from J, with 16 bases between. CDR3 bases: TGCGCCAGCAGCAGAGGCGGCGGGGTGGACAATGAGCAGTTCTTC. It is translated as CASSRGGGVDNEQFF.

This clone showed up just once. As DNA, the CDR3 is TGTGCCAGCAGCTTGGAGGGACTCCTGGGGACAGATACGCAGTATTTT. Its translation: CASSLEGLLGTDTQYF. The chain joins TRBV5-8 to TRBJ2-3, with D possibly TRBD2 on 6 matching bases. Germline V gives CDR1 SGHTS, CDR2 YDEGEE. This CDR3 spans 16 amino acids. V shed 0 bases and J shed 3 bases, with 14 bases lying between them.

The chain carries TRBV10-3 and TRBJ2-2; possible D gene TRBD1, 6 bases. V was shortened by 3 bases and J by 4 bases, with 6 bases between the two germline ends. This CDR3 comprises 13 residues. Germline values: CDR1 ENHRY, CDR2 SYGVKD. This CDR3 reads CAISEGGTGELFF. The CDR3 coding sequence is TGTGCCATCAGTGAAGGGGGCACCGGGGAGCTGTTTTTT.

The sample holds a few counts of this clone. The chain carries TRBV29-1 and TRBJ2-3; TRBD2 matches at 9 bases. CDR1 is SQVTM, CDR2 ANQGSEA, per germline. This CDR3 contains 14 residues. The CDR3 sequence is CSSGASGTTDTQYF. The CDR3, as DNA: TGCAGTTCCGGGGCTAGCGGGACCACAGATACGCAGTATTTT.

The chain employs TRBV6-6 and TRBJ2-7; 7 nucleotides match TRBD2. This CDR3 has 13 amino acids. Germline CDR1 is MNHNY and CDR2 is SVGAGI (reference sequence). Losses at the gene ends were 7 bases for V and 4 bases for J; bases not matched to a gene: 7. CDR3 DNA: TGTGCCAGCACGGGACTAACAAATTACGAGCAGTACTTC. Its translation is CASTGLTNYEQYF.

The chain is built from TRBV5-1 and TRBJ2-5, with 7 bases that match TRBD2. Germline trimming cut 0 bases from V and 8 bases from J; bases unmatched to any gene: 7. The CDR3 totals 14 residues. Germline V CDR1 and CDR2: SGHRS, YFSETQ. The CDR3 nucleotides are TGCGCCAGCAGCTTGGTCGGGGAGGGGCAAACCCAGTACTTC. This codes for CASSLVGEGQTQYF.

The genes are TRBV6-6 and TRBJ1-2; 7 bases are a match to TRBD1. Trimming cost V 6 bases and J 0 bases; bases outside gene matches: 7. Per the germline V gene, CDR1 is MNHNY and CDR2 is SVGAGI (reference sequence). The CDR3 sequence is 15 residues long. CDR3 DNA: TGTGCCAGCAGATGGACAGGACCTACTAACTATGGCTACACCTTC. Translated: CASRWTGPTNYGYTF.

V is TRBV7-9 and J is TRBJ1-1; possible D gene TRBD1, 5 bases. V gave up 2 bases and J gave up 8 bases, with 9 bases separating them. CDR3 length: 12 residues. Germline-derived CDR1 and CDR2 are SEHNR and FQNEAQ (reference sequence). The CDR3 DNA reads as TGTGCCAGCAGCTTACAGGGTAGGGAAGCTTTCTTT. Protein: CASSLQGREAFF.

The V call is TRBV7-9, the J call TRBJ2-1; 10 bases line up with TRBD1. The CDR3 contains 15 residues. Germline lookup yields CDR1 SEHNR and CDR2 FQNEAQ (reference sequence). The V gene end was trimmed by 3 bases and the J gene end by 2 bases; junction bases not matched to a gene: 1. The CDR3 reads CASSFGQGAYNEQFF. CDR3 DNA sequence: TGTGCCAGCAGCTTTGGACAGGGGGCCTACAATGAGCAGTTCTTC.

This clone has only a few counts. V gene TRBV4-1 combines with J gene TRBJ1-2; 8 bases align to TRBD1. This CDR3 has 15 residues. With V trimmed by 1 base and J by 4 bases, 5 bases remained unmatched. The V gene's germline CDR1 is MGHRA and CDR2 YSYEKL. The CDR3 DNA is TGCGCCAGCAGCCAAGTCCTCGACAGGGGCTATGGCTACACCTTC. This encodes CASSQVLDRGYGYTF.

The genes are TRBV18 and TRBJ1-5; a possible D gene is TRBD1 (6 bases). Trimming took 3 bases from V and 5 from J, leaving 14 bases between them. Germline CDR1 and CDR2: KGHSH and LQKENI. CDR3 size: 15 residues. The CDR3 region is CASSPLGGSDQPQHF. The CDR3 bases are TGTGCCAGCTCACCTTTAGGGGGTTCTGATCAGCCCCAGCATTTT.

The chain couples TRBV7-2 to TRBJ2-5, with a possible D match to TRBD1 (6 bases). Germline assignment: CDR1 SGHTA and CDR2 FQGNSA. V dropped 2 bases and J dropped 4 bases, with 17 bases sitting between them. The CDR3 has 16 residues. This chain's CDR3 is CASSLNWNRVTETQYF. DNA for the CDR3: TGTGCCAGCAGCTTAAATTGGAACAGGGTTACAGAGACCCAGTACTTC.

J is TRBJ2-3 and V is TRBV2, with 8 nucleotides matching TRBD2. This CDR3 has 15 amino acids. Germline V gene sequence: CDR1 SNHLY, CDR2 FYNNEI. J was trimmed by 2 bases and V by 8 bases; bases with no gene match: 9. CDR3 protein: CASGRSGSPTDTQYF. In DNA, the CDR3 is TGTGCCAGCGGACGAAGCGGGAGCCCCACAGATACGCAGTATTTT. Full variable domain (outside the CDR3, taken from reference TRBV2 and TRBJ2-3): EPEVTQTPSHQVTQMGQEVILRCVPISNHLYFYWYRQILGQKVEFLVSFYNNEISEKSEIFDDQFSVERPDGSNFTLKIRSTKLEDSAMYFCASGRSGSPTDTQYFGPGTRLTVL.

The chain employs TRBV18 and TRBJ2-7; 7 bases agree with TRBD1. V lost 3 bases to trimming and J lost 4 bases; unmatched junction nucleotides: 6. The CDR3 length is 14 residues. The germline V gene has CDR1 KGHSH and CDR2 LQKENI. This chain's CDR3 is CASSPAADRYEQYF. CDR3 DNA sequence: TGTGCCAGCTCACCGGCCGCGGACAGGTACGAGCAGTACTTC.

The V gene is TRBV5-1, the J gene TRBJ2-3; D uncertain. The CDR3 has 13 amino acids. The germline gives CDR1 SGHRS, CDR2 YFSETQ. The germline V and J ends were trimmed by 3 bases and 3 bases, with 8 bases remaining between them. The CDR3 bases are TGCGCCAGCAGCTCCCGGGTAACAGATACGCAGTATTTT. It encodes CASSSRVTDTQYF.

The V call is TRBV9, the J call TRBJ2-1, with D perhaps matching TRBD2 (6 bases). This CDR3 has 14 amino acids. Germline V lookup: CDR1 SGDLS, CDR2 YYNGEE. Trimming pared 0 bases from V and 10 bases from J, leaving 14 bases between. In DNA, the CDR3 is TGTGCCAGCAGCGTAGAACGGGGGTCCAGAGAGCAGTTCTTC. This encodes CASSVERGSREQFF.

The chain has TRBV15 and TRBJ2-1; D is uncertain. The CDR3 is made up of 16 amino acids. Germline V CDR1 and CDR2: LNHNV, YYDKDF (reference sequence). Trimming took 5 bases from V and 0 from J, leaving 14 bases between them. CDR3 region: CATSVEAPDSYNEQFF. In DNA form, the CDR3 reads TGTGCCACCAGCGTCGAGGCCCCGGACTCCTACAATGAGCAGTTCTTC.

The chain carries TRBV27 and TRBJ2-7; 7 bases agree with TRBD2. In germline, CDR1 is MNHEY, CDR2 SMNVEV (reference sequence). The ends lost 4 bases at V and 4 bases at J; junction bases unmatched: 7. The CDR3 loop spans 14 amino acids. Here the CDR3 DNA reads TGTGCCAGCAGTTCTGCGGGAGCATGGTACGAGCAGTACTTC. Its protein product is CASSSAGAWYEQYF.

The genes are TRBV29-1 and TRBJ2-1; no clear D. The CDR3 contains 11 residues. Trimming cost V 7 bases and J 10 bases, with 14 bases left between them. Germline V gene sequence: CDR1 SQVTM, CDR2 ANQGSEA. The CDR3 nucleotides are TGCAGCGACTTAGAAATCCCCGAGCAGTTCTTC. Its translation is CSDLEIPEQFF.

The chain links TRBV7-2 to TRBJ1-2; the D is unclear. V lost 5 bases and J 1 base, leaving 14 bases between the germline ends. This CDR3 region has 15 residues. Germline V lookup: CDR1 SGHTA, CDR2 FQGNSA. The CDR3 loop is CASSGPRGGNYGYTF. In DNA form, the CDR3 reads TGTGCCAGCAGCGGCCCCCGGGGTGGTAACTATGGCTACACCTTC.

The rearrangement joins TRBV19 to TRBJ1-2, with no clear D. This CDR3 has 13 amino acids. Trimming left V 7 bases short and J 5 bases short, with 14 bases between. CDR1 is LNHDA and CDR2 is SQIVND in the germline V gene (reference sequence). The CDR3 nucleotides are TGTGCCAGTATAGAATACGAGGGTTATGGCTACACCTTC. It is translated as CASIEYEGYGYTF.

The chain employs TRBV7-2 and TRBJ2-1; D is unresolved. Trimming pared 2 bases from V and 4 bases from J, leaving 6 bases between. CDR1 and CDR2 (germline): SGHTA, FQGNSA. The CDR3 contains 13 residues. The CDR3 nucleotides read TGTGCCAGCAGCTTAACCGGTTACAATGAGCAGTTCTTC. This codes for CASSLTGYNEQFF.

The V and J genes are TRBV11-2 and TRBJ2-5; TRBD2 agrees at 10 bases. The length of the CDR3 is 14 residues. Germline-derived CDR1 and CDR2 are SGHAT and FQNNGV. Trimming cost V 1 base and J 5 bases; bases outside gene matches: 1. The CDR3 DNA reads TGTGCCAGCAGCTTAGCTAGCGGGGGCGAGACCCAGTACTTC. This encodes CASSLASGGETQYF.

This clone was found once. This chain connects TRBV9 to TRBJ2-1; D is unresolved. The CDR3 loop spans 13 amino acids. Germline CDR1 SGDLS, CDR2 YYNGEE. V lost 3 bases, J lost 2 bases, and 6 bases lay in between. The CDR3 DNA sequence: TGTGCCAGCAGCGAGAGTCCCTACAATGAGCAGTTCTTC. Translation gives CASSESPYNEQFF.

The rearrangement links TRBV5-1 to TRBJ1-3; D call uncertain. V lost 4 bases, J lost 13 bases, and 15 bases lay in between. Germline CDR1 and CDR2: SGHRS and YFSETQ. This CDR3 comprises 12 residues. In DNA form, the CDR3 reads TGCGCCAGCAGCGACCAGGACCGTCAAATATATTTT. It is translated as CASSDQDRQIYF.

The genes are TRBV5-1 and TRBJ2-7, with D maybe TRBD1 (5 bases). Germline values: CDR1 SGHRS, CDR2 YFSETQ. V lost 3 bases and J lost 5, with 15 bases in between. The CDR3 consists of 14 residues. The DNA for the CDR3 is TGCGCCAGCAGCTGGACGGACACAACGGACGAGCAGTACTTC. Amino acid sequence: CASSWTDTTDEQYF.

The chain couples TRBV7-9 to TRBJ1-2, with TRBD1 matching over 7 bases. Germline V CDR1 and CDR2: SEHNR, FQNEAQ (reference sequence). This CDR3 region has 14 residues. V shed 3 bases, J shed 4 bases, and the junction held 5 bases outside the gene matches. This CDR3 reads CASSFEGASYGYTF. The DNA for the CDR3 is TGTGCCAGCAGCTTCGAGGGGGCGAGCTATGGCTACACCTTC.

J is TRBJ2-1 and V is TRBV5-1, with 8 bases lining up with TRBD2. Germline V gene data show CDR1 as SGHRS and CDR2 as YFSETQ. There are 15 residues in the CDR3. J lost 5 bases, V lost 4 bases, and 8 bases had no gene match. The CDR3 reads CASSPGTSVHNEQFF. The CDR3 DNA sequence: TGCGCCAGCAGCCCCGGGACTAGTGTCCACAATGAGCAGTTCTTC. Full variable domain (remainder filled in from reference TRBV5-1 and TRBJ2-1): KAGVTQTPRYLIKTRGQQVTLSCSPISGHRSVSWYQQTPGQGLQFLFEYFSETQRNKGNFPGRFSGRQFSNSRSEMNVSTLELGDSALYLCASSPGTSVHNEQFFGPGTRLTVL.

This clone has just one count. This rearrangement joins TRBV7-6 to TRBJ2-2, with 8 bases that match TRBD1. Germline assignment: CDR1 SGHVS and CDR2 FNYEAQ. Trimming at V came to 6 bases and at J to 3 bases, leaving 3 bases not matched to a gene. The CDR3 length is 14 residues. The CDR3 spells CASSQGADTGELFF. In DNA form, the CDR3 reads TGTGCCAGCAGTCAGGGGGCCGACACCGGGGAGCTGTTTTTT. Using reference TRBV7-6 and TRBJ2-2 for the parts outside the CDR3, the full variable domain is GAGVSQSPRYKVTKRGQDVALRCDPISGHVSLYWYRQALGQGPEFLTYFNYEAQQDKSGLPNDRFSAERPEGSISTLTIQRTEQRDSAMYRCASSQGADTGELFFGEGSRLTVL.